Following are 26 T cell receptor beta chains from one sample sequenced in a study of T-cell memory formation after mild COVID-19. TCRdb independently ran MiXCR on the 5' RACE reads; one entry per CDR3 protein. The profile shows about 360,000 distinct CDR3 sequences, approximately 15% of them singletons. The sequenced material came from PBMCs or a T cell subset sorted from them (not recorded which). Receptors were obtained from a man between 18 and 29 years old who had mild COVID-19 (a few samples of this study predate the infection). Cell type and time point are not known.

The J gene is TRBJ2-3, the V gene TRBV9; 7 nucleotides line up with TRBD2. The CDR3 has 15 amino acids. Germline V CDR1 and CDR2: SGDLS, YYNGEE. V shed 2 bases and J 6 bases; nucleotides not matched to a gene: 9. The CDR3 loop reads CASSVGSGEDDTQYF. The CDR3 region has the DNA TGTGCCAGCAGCGTGGGAAGCGGGGAAGACGATACGCAGTATTTT.

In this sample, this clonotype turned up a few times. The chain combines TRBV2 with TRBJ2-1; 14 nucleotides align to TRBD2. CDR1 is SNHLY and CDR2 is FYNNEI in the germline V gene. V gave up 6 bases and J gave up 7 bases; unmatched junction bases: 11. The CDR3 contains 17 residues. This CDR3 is CASRARLAGGRENEQFF. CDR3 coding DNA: TGTGCCAGCAGGGCTAGACTAGCGGGGGGGCGAGAAAATGAGCAGTTCTTC. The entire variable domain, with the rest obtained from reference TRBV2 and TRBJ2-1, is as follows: EPEVTQTPSHQVTQMGQEVILRCVPISNHLYFYWYRQILGQKVEFLVSFYNNEISEKSEIFDDQFSVERPDGSNFTLKIRSTKLEDSAMYFCASRARLAGGRENEQFFGPGTRLTVL.

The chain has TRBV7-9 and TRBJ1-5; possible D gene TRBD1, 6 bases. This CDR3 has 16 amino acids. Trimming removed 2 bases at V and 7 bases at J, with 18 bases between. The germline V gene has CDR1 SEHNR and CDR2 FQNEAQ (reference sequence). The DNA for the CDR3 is TGTGCCAGCAGCTTAAATGCTGTACAGGGAGAACAGCCCCAGCATTTT. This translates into CASSLNAVQGEQPQHF.

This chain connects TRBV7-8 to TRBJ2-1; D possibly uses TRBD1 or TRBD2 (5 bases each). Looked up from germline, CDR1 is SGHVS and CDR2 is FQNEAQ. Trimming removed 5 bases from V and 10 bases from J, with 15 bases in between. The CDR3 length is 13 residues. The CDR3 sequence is CASSPSSWGEQFF. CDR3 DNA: TGTGCCAGCAGCCCTTCGAGCTGGGGGGAGCAGTTCTTC.

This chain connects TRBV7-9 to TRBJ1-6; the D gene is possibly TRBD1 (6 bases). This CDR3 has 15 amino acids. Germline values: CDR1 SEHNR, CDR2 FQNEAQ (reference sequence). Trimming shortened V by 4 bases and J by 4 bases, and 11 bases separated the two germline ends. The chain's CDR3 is CASSSHREYNSPLHF. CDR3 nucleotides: TGTGCCAGCAGCTCCCACAGGGAGTATAATTCACCCCTCCACTTT.

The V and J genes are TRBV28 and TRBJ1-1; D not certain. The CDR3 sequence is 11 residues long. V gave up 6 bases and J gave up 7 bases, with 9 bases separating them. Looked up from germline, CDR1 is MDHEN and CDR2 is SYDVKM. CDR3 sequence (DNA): TGTGCCAGCAGCCCCCGTAATGAAGCTTTCTTT. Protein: CASSPRNEAFF.

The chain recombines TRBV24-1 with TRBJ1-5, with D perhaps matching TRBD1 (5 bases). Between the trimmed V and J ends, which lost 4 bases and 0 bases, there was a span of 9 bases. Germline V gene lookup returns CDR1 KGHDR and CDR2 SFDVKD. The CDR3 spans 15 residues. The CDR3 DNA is TGTGCCACCAGTGACCCAGGGTATAGCAATCAGCCCCAGCATTTT. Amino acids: CATSDPGYSNQPQHF.

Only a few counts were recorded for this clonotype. For the CDR3, the DNA is TGTGCCAGCAGCCCCTTTGGACAGGGGGTTTGGGGCTACACCTTC. This sequence encodes CASSPFGQGVWGYTF. The chain is built from TRBV14 and TRBJ1-2, with 10 nucleotides matching TRBD1. Germline V gives CDR1 SGHDN, CDR2 FVKESK. CDR3 length: 15 residues. Trimming removed 4 bases from V and 8 bases from J; junction bases left unmatched: 10.

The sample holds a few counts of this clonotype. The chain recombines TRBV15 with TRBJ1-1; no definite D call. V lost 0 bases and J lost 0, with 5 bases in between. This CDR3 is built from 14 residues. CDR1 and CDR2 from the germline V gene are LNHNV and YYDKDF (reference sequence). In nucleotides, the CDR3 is TGTGCCACCAGCAGAGATGTCCTGAACACTGAAGCTTTCTTT. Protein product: CATSRDVLNTEAFF.

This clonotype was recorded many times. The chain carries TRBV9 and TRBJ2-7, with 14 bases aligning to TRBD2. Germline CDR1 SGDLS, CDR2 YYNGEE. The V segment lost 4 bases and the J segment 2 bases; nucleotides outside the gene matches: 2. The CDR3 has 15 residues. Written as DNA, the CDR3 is TGTGCCAGCAGCTCGGGACTAGCGGGGGCCTACGAGCAGTACTTC. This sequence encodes CASSSGLAGAYEQYF.

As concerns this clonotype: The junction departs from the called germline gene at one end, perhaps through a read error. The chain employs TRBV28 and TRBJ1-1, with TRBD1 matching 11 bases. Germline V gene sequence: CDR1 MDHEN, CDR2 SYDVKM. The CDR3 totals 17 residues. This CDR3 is CASIAVGRDRGRTEAFF. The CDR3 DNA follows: TGTGCCAGCATCGCTGTGGGGCGGGACAGGGGGAGGACTGAAGCCTTCTTT.

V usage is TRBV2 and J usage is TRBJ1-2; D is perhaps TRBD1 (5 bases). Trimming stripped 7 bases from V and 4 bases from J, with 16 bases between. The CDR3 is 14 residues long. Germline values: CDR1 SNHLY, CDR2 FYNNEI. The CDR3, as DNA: TGTGCCAGCACCATGACAGCCTCGTCCTATGGCTACACCTTC. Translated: CASTMTASSYGYTF.

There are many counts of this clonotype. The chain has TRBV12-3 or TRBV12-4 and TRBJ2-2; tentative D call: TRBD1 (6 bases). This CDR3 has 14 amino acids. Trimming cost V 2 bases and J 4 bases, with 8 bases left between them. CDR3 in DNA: TGTGCCAGCAGTTTATCAGGGGTCACCGGGGAGCTGTTTTTT. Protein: CASSLSGVTGELFF.

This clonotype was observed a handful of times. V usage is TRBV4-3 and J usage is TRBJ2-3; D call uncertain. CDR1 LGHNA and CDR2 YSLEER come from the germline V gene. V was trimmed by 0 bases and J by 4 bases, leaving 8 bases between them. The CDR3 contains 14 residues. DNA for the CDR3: TGCGCCAGCAGCCAAGAAAATCTGCCAGATACGCAGTATTTT. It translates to CASSQENLPDTQYF.

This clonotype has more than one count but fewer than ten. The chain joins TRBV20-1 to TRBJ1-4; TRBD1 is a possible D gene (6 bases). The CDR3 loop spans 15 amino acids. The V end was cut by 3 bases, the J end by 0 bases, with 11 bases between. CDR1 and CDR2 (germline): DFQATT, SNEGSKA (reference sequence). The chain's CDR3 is CSASLRGATNEKLFF. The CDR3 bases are TGCAGTGCTAGTCTGAGGGGGGCAACTAATGAAAAACTGTTTTTT.

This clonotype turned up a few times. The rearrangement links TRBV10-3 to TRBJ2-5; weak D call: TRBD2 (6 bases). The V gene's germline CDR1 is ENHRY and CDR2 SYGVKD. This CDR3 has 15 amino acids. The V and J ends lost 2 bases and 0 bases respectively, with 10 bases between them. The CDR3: CAISEHPSDQETQYF. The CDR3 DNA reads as TGTGCCATCAGTGAGCATCCTAGCGACCAAGAGACCCAGTACTTC.

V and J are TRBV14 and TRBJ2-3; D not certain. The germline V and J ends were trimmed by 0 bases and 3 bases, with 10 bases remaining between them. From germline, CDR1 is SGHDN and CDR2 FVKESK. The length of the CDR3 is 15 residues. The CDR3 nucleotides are TGTGCCAGCAGCCAAGAGTGGGCTCGGACAGATACGCAGTATTTT. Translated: CASSQEWARTDTQYF.

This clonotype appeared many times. The CDR3 protein is CASSFGRQGNQPQHF. CDR3 DNA sequence: TGTGCCAGCAGTTTCGGACGACAGGGCAATCAGCCCCAGCATTTT. The V and J genes are TRBV12-3 or TRBV12-4 and TRBJ1-5; D is perhaps TRBD1 (6 bases). With 3 bases removed from V and 2 bases from J, the gap between germline ends came to 11 bases. CDR3 size: 15 residues.

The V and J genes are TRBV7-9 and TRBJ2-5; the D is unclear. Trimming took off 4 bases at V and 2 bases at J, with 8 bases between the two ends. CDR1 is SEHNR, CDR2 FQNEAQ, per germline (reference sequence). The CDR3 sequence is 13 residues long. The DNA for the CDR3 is TGTGCCAGCAGCTCCATAGGACAAGAGACCCAGTACTTC. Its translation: CASSSIGQETQYF.

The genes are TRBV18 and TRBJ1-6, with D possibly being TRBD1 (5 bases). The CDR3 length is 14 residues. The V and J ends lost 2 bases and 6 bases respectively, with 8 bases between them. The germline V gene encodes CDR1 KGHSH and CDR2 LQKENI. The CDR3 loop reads CASSPGGGNSPLHF. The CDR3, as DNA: TGTGCCAGCTCACCAGGGGGAGGTAATTCACCCCTCCACTTT.

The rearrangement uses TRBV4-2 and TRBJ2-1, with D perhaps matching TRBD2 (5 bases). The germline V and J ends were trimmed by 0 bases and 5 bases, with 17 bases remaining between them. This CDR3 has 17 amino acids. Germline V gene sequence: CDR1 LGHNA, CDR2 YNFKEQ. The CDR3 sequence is CASSQDDYVRLDNEQFF. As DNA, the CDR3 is TGTGCCAGCAGCCAAGATGACTACGTTAGACTTGACAATGAGCAGTTCTTC.

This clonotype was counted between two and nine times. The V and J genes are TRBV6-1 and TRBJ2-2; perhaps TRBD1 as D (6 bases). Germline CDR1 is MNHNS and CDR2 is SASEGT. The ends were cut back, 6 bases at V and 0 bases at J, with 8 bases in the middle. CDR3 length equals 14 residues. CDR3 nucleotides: TGTGCCAGCAGCCAGGGGCCGAACACCGGGGAGCTGTTTTTT. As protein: CASSQGPNTGELFF.

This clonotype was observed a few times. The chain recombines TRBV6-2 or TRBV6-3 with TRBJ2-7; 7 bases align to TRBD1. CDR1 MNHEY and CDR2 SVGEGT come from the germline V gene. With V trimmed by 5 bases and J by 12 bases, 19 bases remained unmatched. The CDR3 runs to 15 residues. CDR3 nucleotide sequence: TGTGCCAGCAGTCCACGGACAGGTCCGTCTACGAAGGGGTACGTC. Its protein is CASSPRTGPSTKGYV.

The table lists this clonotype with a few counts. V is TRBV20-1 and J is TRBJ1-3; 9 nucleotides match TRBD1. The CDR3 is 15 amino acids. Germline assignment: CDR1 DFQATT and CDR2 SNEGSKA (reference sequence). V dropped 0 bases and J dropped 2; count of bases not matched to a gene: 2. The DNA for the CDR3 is TGCAGTGCTAGAGATCGACAGGGGGCTGGAAACACCATATATTTT. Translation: CSARDRQGAGNTIYF.

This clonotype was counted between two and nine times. The CDR3 coding sequence is TGTGCCAGCTCACCAATATCCGGGCCCGGGGAGCTGTTTTTT. This sequence encodes CASSPISGPGELFF. The chain joins TRBV18 to TRBJ2-2, with D uncertain. The germline V and J ends were trimmed by 2 bases and 6 bases, with 10 bases remaining between them. This CDR3 is built from 14 residues. The germline V gene has CDR1 KGHSH and CDR2 LQKENI.

CDR3 in DNA: TGCGCCAGCAGCCAAGATATCACAGGCCCAAGTTCACCCCTCCACTTT. Its protein product is CASSQDITGPSSPLHF. The chain is built from TRBV4-1 and TRBJ1-6; D perhaps matches TRBD1 (5 bases). The germline gives CDR1 MGHRA, CDR2 YSYEKL. This CDR3 contains 16 residues. V was shortened by 0 bases and J by 9 bases, with 15 bases between the two germline ends.